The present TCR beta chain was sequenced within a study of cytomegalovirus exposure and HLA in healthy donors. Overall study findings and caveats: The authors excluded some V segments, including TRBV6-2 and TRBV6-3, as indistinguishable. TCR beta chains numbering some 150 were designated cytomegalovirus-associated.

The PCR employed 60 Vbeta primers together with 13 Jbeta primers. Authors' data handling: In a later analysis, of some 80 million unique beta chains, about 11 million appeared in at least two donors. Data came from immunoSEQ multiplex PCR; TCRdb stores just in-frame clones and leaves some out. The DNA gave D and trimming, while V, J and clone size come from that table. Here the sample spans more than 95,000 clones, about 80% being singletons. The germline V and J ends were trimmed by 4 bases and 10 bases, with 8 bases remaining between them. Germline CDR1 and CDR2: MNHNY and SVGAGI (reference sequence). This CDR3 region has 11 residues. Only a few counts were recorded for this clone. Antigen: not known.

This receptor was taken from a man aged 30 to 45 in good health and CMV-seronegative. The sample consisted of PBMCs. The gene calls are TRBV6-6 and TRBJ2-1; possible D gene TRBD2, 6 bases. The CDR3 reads CASSWGEEQFF. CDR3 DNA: TGTGCCAGCAGTTGGGGGGAGGAGCAGTTCTTC.